This TCR beta chain was captured by sequencing in a study of T cells after yellow fever vaccination. TCRdb fed the 5' RACE reads into MiXCR, producing one record per CDR3 protein. The sample contains 300,000 to 350,000 distinct CDR3 sequences, around 4.1% of which appear only once. CDR1 SGHTA and CDR2 FQGNSA come from the germline V gene. V dropped 1 base and J dropped 1 base, with 9 bases sitting between them. CDR3 length: 15 amino acids. The sequence came from a man in his late teens or twenties who received the YFV17D yellow fever vaccine. The chain carries TRBV7-2 and TRBJ2-3; D remains ambiguous. The specimen was PBMCs, collected 5 days after the yellow fever booster vaccination. The CDR3, as DNA: TGTGCCAGCAGCTTAGTCAATTCTCGCACAGATACGCAGTATTTT. Residues: CASSLVNSRTDTQYF.